This T cell receptor (beta chain) was captured by sequencing in a study of TIL therapy for anti-PD-1-resistant metastatic lung cancer. Study overall: Most patients had lung adenocarcinoma; several tumors were EGFR-mutant, two ALK-rearranged; half smoked currently or formerly. Study conclusions and caveats: Treatment-naive, never-smoker and oncogene-addicted patients were overrepresented in this highly selected cohort.

In regard to this clone: Its antigen is still unknown.

The libraries were made with immunoSEQ v3. Profiled with immunoSEQ multiplex PCR; TCRdb holds only in-frame clones, not every one. The sample holds about 32,000 clones, 74% seen once. V dropped 5 bases and J dropped 1 base, with 13 bases sitting between them. The germline CDR1 and CDR2 sequences are SEHNR and FQNEAQ (reference sequence). The CDR3 extends over 15 amino acids. As for time point: pre-treatment sample, taken before nivolumab and TIL therapy. The rearrangement joins TRBV7-9 to TRBJ2-3; D might be TRBD2 (6 bases). The clonotype comes from a woman aged 30 to 85 with non-small cell lung cancer. The sample here was blood, taken at baseline. DNA of the CDR3: TGTGCCAGCAGCATCGGGGTAGCGGGCACAGATACGCAGTATTTT. Its protein product is CASSIGVAGTDTQYF.